The 28 T cell receptor beta chains below come from one sample, sequenced in a study of beta chain features in type 1 diabetes. The sequenced template was cDNA made from the entire isolated RNA. The protocol was immunoSEQ multiplex PCR, while the TCRdb copy is restricted to in-frame clones and leaves out a portion. This table has hundreds of thousands of clones, roughly a sixth appearing once. Sequencing was done on a sample of naive CD4+ T cells from blood. The source is a woman between 18 and 29 years old in good health.

This clone was seen a few times. This chain connects TRBV5-6 to TRBJ2-5; TRBD1 aligns across 7 bases. Gene TRBJ2-7 matches the end of the DNA better, so the J call may be wrong. The germline V gene encodes CDR1 SGHDT and CDR2 YYEEEE. The CDR3 covers 13 residues. CDR3 nucleotide sequence: TGTGCCAGCAGCGGGGACAGAGCCTACGAGCAGTACTTC. Translated, it gives CASSGDRAYEQYF.

The chain is built from TRBV6-5 and TRBJ2-7, with a weak D call TRBD1 (5 bases). CDR1 is MNHEY, CDR2 SVGAGI, per germline. V lost 6 bases and J 2 bases, leaving 14 bases between the germline ends. This CDR3 is 14 amino acids long. CDR3 residues: CASSPSPGPYEQYF. CDR3 nucleotide sequence: TGTGCCAGCAGCCCAAGTCCAGGGCCCTACGAGCAGTACTTC.

A few counts support this clone. The J gene is TRBJ2-7, the V gene TRBV11-2, with D tentatively TRBD2 (6 bases). Looked up from germline, CDR1 is SGHAT and CDR2 is FQNNGV. CDR3 length: 16 residues. Deletions cut 5 bases from V and 3 bases from J, with 20 bases between. This chain's CDR3 is CASSPPYAGNHYEQYF. CDR3 nucleotide sequence: TGTGCCAGCAGCCCACCCTATGCGGGAAACCACTACGAGCAGTACTTC. Full variable domain (outside the CDR3, taken from reference TRBV11-2 and TRBJ2-7): EAGVAQSPRYKIIEKRQSVAFWCNPISGHATLYWYQQILGQGPKLLIQFQNNGVVDDSQLPKDRFSAERLKGVDSTLKIQPAKLEDSAVYLCASSPPYAGNHYEQYFGPGTRLTVT.

The chain employs TRBV11-2 and TRBJ2-6; 10 nucleotides match TRBD2. This CDR3 contains 18 residues. V shed 3 bases and J 0 bases; nucleotides not matched to a gene: 5. Germline assignment: CDR1 SGHAT and CDR2 FQNNGV. The CDR3 region has the DNA TGTGCCAGCAGCTTGCGTAGCGGGGGGAGCTCTGGGGCCAACGTCCTGACTTTC. This encodes CASSLRSGGSSGANVLTF.

This sequence joins TRBV4-3 and TRBJ2-7, with 11 bases that match TRBD1. This CDR3 is 15 amino acids long. Germline trimming cut 4 bases from V and 4 bases from J; bases unmatched to any gene: 6. Germline V CDR1 and CDR2: LGHNA, YSLEER. CDR3 sequence (DNA): TGCGCCAGCAGCCTCTCCGGGACAGGGGGATACGAGCAGTACTTC. This sequence encodes CASSLSGTGGYEQYF.

This clone was picked up a small number of times. The rearrangement links TRBV7-3 to TRBJ2-3, with D perhaps matching TRBD2 (5 bases). Trimming stripped 3 bases from V and 0 bases from J, with 10 bases between. Germline CDR1 and CDR2: SGHTA and FQGTGA. The CDR3 is 15 amino acids. The CDR3 spells CASSLDRGSTDTQYF. The CDR3 DNA is TGTGCCAGCAGCTTGGACCGAGGGAGCACAGATACGCAGTATTTT. Using reference TRBV7-3 and TRBJ2-3 for the parts outside the CDR3, the full variable domain is GAGVSQTPSNKVTEKGKYVELRCDPISGHTALYWYRQSLGQGPEFLIYFQGTGAADDSGLPNDRFFAVRPEGSVSTLKIQRTERGDSAVYLCASSLDRGSTDTQYFGPGTRLTVL.

The rearrangement joins TRBV6-5 to TRBJ2-5; perhaps TRBD2 as D (5 bases). With 5 bases removed from V and 7 bases from J, the gap between germline ends came to 11 bases. Germline V gene lookup returns CDR1 MNHEY and CDR2 SVGAGI. The CDR3 contains 12 residues. This CDR3 reads CASSVGGVTQYF. CDR3 coding DNA: TGTGCCAGCAGTGTCGGAGGAGTGACCCAGTACTTC.

This clone was seen more than once but under ten times. The genes are TRBV6-6 and TRBJ2-3; the D gene is possibly TRBD2 (6 bases). CDR3 length: 14 amino acids. Germline V CDR1 and CDR2: MNHNY, SVGAGI (reference sequence). Trimming took 8 bases from V and 2 from J, leaving 14 bases between them. The CDR3 protein is CASSPGVNTDTQYF. CDR3 sequence (DNA): TGTGCCAGCTCCCCGGGGGTTAACACAGATACGCAGTATTTT.

There are a few counts of this clone. This chain links TRBV6-5 with TRBJ1-3; D uncertain. CDR3 length equals 15 residues. The V end lost 2 bases, the J end lost 0 bases, and 8 bases lay between the germline ends. CDR1 is MNHEY and CDR2 is SVGAGI in the germline V gene. The CDR3 coding sequence is TGTGCCAGCAGTTACGGTCGGGCCTCTGGAAACACCATATATTTT. Translating it yields CASSYGRASGNTIYF.

This clone came up a few times. The rearrangement uses TRBV4-2 and TRBJ2-7; D gene ambiguous. With 0 bases removed from V and 3 bases from J, the gap between germline ends came to 15 bases. Germline CDR1 is LGHNA and CDR2 is YNFKEQ. The CDR3 consists of 16 residues. In nucleotides, the CDR3 is TGTGCCAGCAGCCAAGAATTTTCACAAGATAACTACGAGCAGTACTTC. It codes for CASSQEFSQDNYEQYF.

The J gene is TRBJ2-7, the V gene TRBV7-2; maybe TRBD2 (6 bases). With 0 bases removed from V and 1 base from J, the gap between germline ends came to 13 bases. In germline, CDR1 is SGHTA, CDR2 FQGNSA. CDR3 length: 16 amino acids. CDR3 region: CASSLALGGGSYEQYF. CDR3 nucleotide sequence: TGTGCCAGCAGCTTAGCGCTGGGTGGGGGGTCCTACGAGCAGTACTTC. Variable domain in full (rest from reference TRBV7-2 and TRBJ2-7): GAGVSQSPSNKVTEKGKDVELRCDPISGHTALYWYRQSLGQGLEFLIYFQGNSAPDKSGLPSDRFSAERTGGSVSTLTIQRTQQEDSAVYLCASSLALGGGSYEQYFGPGTRLTVT.

This rearrangement joins TRBV14 to TRBJ2-1, with a possible D match to TRBD2 (6 bases). The CDR3 length is 17 residues. Trimming stripped 0 bases from V and 8 bases from J, with 20 bases between. Germline CDR1 reads SGHDN; CDR2 reads FVKESK. In DNA, the CDR3 is TGTGCCAGCAGCCAAGATCGGTACGGGAGCGGTGGTGATGAGCAGTTCTTC. It yields the protein CASSQDRYGSGGDEQFF.

The chain employs TRBV6-6 and TRBJ2-7; D is perhaps TRBD2 (5 bases). The V gene's germline CDR1 is MNHNY and CDR2 SVGAGI (reference sequence). Deletions cut 8 bases from V and 3 bases from J, with 17 bases between. CDR3 length equals 14 residues. The CDR3 is CASGILVGSYEQYF. The CDR3 region has the DNA TGTGCCAGCGGGATCTTGGTGGGGAGCTACGAGCAGTACTTC.

This clone has only a few counts. CDR3 nucleotides: TGCAGCGTAAGACAGTGGACTAGCGGGAGCCGAGGAAATGAGCAGTTCTTC. Its protein is CSVRQWTSGSRGNEQFF. V and J are TRBV29-1 and TRBJ2-1; TRBD2 agrees at 13 bases. CDR3 length: 17 amino acids. The germline V gene has CDR1 SQVTM and CDR2 ANQGSEA. Trimming at V came to 6 bases and at J to 7 bases, leaving 15 bases not matched to a gene.

Details on this clone: The same CDR3 also results from other DNA sequences found in this sample. The rearrangement links TRBV18 to TRBJ2-7; either TRBD1 or TRBD2 may supply D (5 bases each). V gave up 4 bases and J gave up 1 base, with 11 bases separating them. CDR3 length: 14 amino acids. CDR1 is KGHSH and CDR2 is LQKENI in the germline V gene. CDR3 sequence: CASSLRDGSYEQYF. In nucleotides, the CDR3 is TGTGCCAGCTCACTTCGGGACGGATCCTACGAGCAGTACTTC. Full variable domain (rest looked up from reference TRBV18 and TRBJ2-7): NAGVMQNPRHLVRRRGQEARLRCSPMKGHSHVYWYRQLPEEGLKFMVYLQKENIIDESGMPKERFSAEFPKEGPSILRIQQVVRGDSAAYFCASSLRDGSYEQYFGPGTRLTVT.

The chain carries TRBV6-5 and TRBJ2-1; tentatively, D is TRBD1 (5 bases). The CDR3 contains 13 residues. The germline V and J ends were trimmed by 1 base and 10 bases, with 11 bases remaining between them. Germline loops: CDR1 MNHEY, CDR2 SVGAGI. In nucleotides, the CDR3 is TGTGCCAGCAGTTACTATAGGGGTAAGGAGCAGTTCTTC. Encoded protein: CASSYYRGKEQFF.

This clone appeared a few times. This chain joins TRBV7-2 and TRBJ2-5; D gene ambiguous. The CDR3 covers 13 residues. The ends were cut back, 5 bases at V and 2 bases at J, with 9 bases in the middle. The germline CDR1 and CDR2 sequences are SGHTA and FQGNSA. The CDR3 reads CASSRKRQETQYF. Here the CDR3 DNA reads TGTGCCAGCAGCCGTAAAAGGCAAGAGACCCAGTACTTC. Together with reference TRBV7-2 and TRBJ2-5, the CDR3 gives the full variable domain: GAGVSQSPSNKVTEKGKDVELRCDPISGHTALYWYRQSLGQGLEFLIYFQGNSAPDKSGLPSDRFSAERTGGSVSTLTIQRTQQEDSAVYLCASSRKRQETQYFGPGTRLLVL.

This clone was counted a few times. The chain carries TRBV4-3 and TRBJ1-1, with D possibly matching TRBD1 (6 bases). The CDR3 covers 16 residues. Germline-derived CDR1 and CDR2 are LGHNA and YSLEER. The V gene lost 3 bases and the J gene lost 1 base, with 15 bases spanning the gap. The CDR3 region has the DNA TGCGCCAGCAGCCATGTTGAGGGGGTGGGGAACACTGAAGCTTTCTTT. Amino acid sequence: CASSHVEGVGNTEAFF.

The V and J genes are TRBV7-9 and TRBJ1-2, with unresolved D. CDR3 length: 14 amino acids. Germline V lookup: CDR1 SEHNR, CDR2 FQNEAQ (reference sequence). V was shortened by 2 bases and J by 2 bases, with 9 bases between the two germline ends. The CDR3 here is CASSLLAENYGYTF. For the CDR3, the DNA is TGTGCCAGCAGCTTACTCGCAGAGAACTATGGCTACACCTTC.

This clone was observed a few times. This sequence joins TRBV6-6 and TRBJ1-3; D unresolved. The CDR3 runs to 16 residues. Germline CDR1 reads MNHNY; CDR2 reads SVGAGI (reference sequence). The V end was cut by 0 bases, the J end by 0 bases, with 9 bases between. The CDR3 loop reads CASSYSGSPSGNTIYF. The CDR3 region has the DNA TGTGCCAGCAGTTACTCAGGGAGCCCCTCTGGAAACACCATATATTTT.

This clone was counted a few times. V is TRBV5-4 and J is TRBJ2-7; D is undetermined. The germline V gene encodes CDR1 SGHNT and CDR2 YYREEE (reference sequence). V lost 0 bases and J lost 2, with 9 bases in between. The CDR3 loop spans 14 amino acids. The CDR3 sequence: CASSLGQKAYEQYF. Written as DNA, the CDR3 is TGTGCCAGCAGCTTGGGTCAGAAAGCCTACGAGCAGTACTTC.

The V call is TRBV7-9, the J call TRBJ2-7; D not resolved. CDR1 and CDR2 (germline): SEHNR, FQNEAQ (reference sequence). The CDR3 consists of 12 residues. V was cut by 5 bases and J by 1 base, with 6 bases left in between. CDR3 protein: CASSHTSYEQYF. The DNA for the CDR3 is TGTGCCAGCAGCCACACATCCTACGAGCAGTACTTC. Full variable domain (remainder filled in from reference TRBV7-9 and TRBJ2-7): DTGVSQNPRHKITKRGQNVTFRCDPISEHNRLYWYRQTLGQGPEFLTYFQNEAQLEKSRLLSDRFSAERPKGSFSTLEIQRTEQGDSAMYLCASSHTSYEQYFGPGTRLTVT.

The rearrangement joins TRBV7-9 to TRBJ2-1, with unresolved D. The CDR3 totals 14 residues. Between the trimmed V and J ends, which lost 3 bases and 5 bases, there was a span of 11 bases. Germline V lookup: CDR1 SEHNR, CDR2 FQNEAQ (reference sequence). The CDR3 DNA follows: TGTGCCAGCAGCTTCGGCCCCCCAAACAATGAGCAGTTCTTC. Protein sequence: CASSFGPPNNEQFF.

This clone was detected only a few times. Sequence at one end of the junction differs from germline and may be a read error. The V gene is TRBV29-1, the J gene TRBJ2-3; D ambiguous. CDR3 length equals 13 residues. CDR1 is SQVTM, CDR2 ANQGSEA, per germline. CDR3 sequence reads: CSVEGLVADTQYF. The CDR3 coding sequence is TGCAGCGTCGAAGGGCTAGTCGCAGATACGCAGTATTTT.

This clone was picked up a small number of times. DNA for the CDR3: TGTGCCAGCAGCTCACACCGTAGGGGCGGGACTATCACAGATACGCAGTATTTT. It translates to CASSSHRRGGTITDTQYF. The chain recombines TRBV7-2 with TRBJ2-3; 7 positions match TRBD2. Germline CDR1 SGHTA, CDR2 FQGNSA. V was clipped by 4 bases and J by 2 bases; unmatched bases: 15. This CDR3 contains 18 residues. Variable domain in full (rest from reference TRBV7-2 and TRBJ2-3): GAGVSQSPSNKVTEKGKDVELRCDPISGHTALYWYRQSLGQGLEFLIYFQGNSAPDKSGLPSDRFSAERTGGSVSTLTIQRTQQEDSAVYLCASSSHRRGGTITDTQYFGPGTRLTVL.

The chain links TRBV9 to TRBJ1-2; D is uncertain. The CDR3 runs to 15 residues. V lost 4 bases and J lost 5, with 18 bases in between. Germline V gives CDR1 SGDLS, CDR2 YYNGEE. The chain's CDR3 is CASSSSLGYEYGYTF. The CDR3 nucleotides are TGTGCCAGCAGCTCCTCCCTAGGGTACGAATATGGCTACACCTTC.

The chain recombines TRBV11-2 with TRBJ2-3; D possibly uses TRBD1 or TRBD2 (5 bases each). This CDR3 spans 17 amino acids. Germline V gives CDR1 SGHAT, CDR2 FQNNGV. V dropped 5 bases and J dropped 0 bases, with 18 bases sitting between them. DNA of the CDR3: TGTGCCAGCAGCCAGTTTCTTTTGGGACCGAGCACAGATACGCAGTATTTT. The encoded protein is CASSQFLLGPSTDTQYF.

The V gene is TRBV19, the J gene TRBJ1-5, with 9 positions matching TRBD1. V trimming: 5 bases; J trimming: 6 bases; junction bases outside the gene matches: 5. Germline assignment: CDR1 LNHDA and CDR2 SQIVND (reference sequence). This CDR3 comprises 14 residues. The CDR3, as DNA: TGTGCCAGTAGTCACAGGGGGCTCAGTCAGCCCCAGCATTTT. Protein: CASSHRGLSQPQHF.